This TCR beta chain was captured in a study of cytotoxic CD8 clonotypes in ibrutinib-treated CLL. CDR3 length: 15 amino acids. The V end lost 3 bases, the J end lost 0 bases, and 12 bases lay between the germline ends. The germline V gene has CDR1 LNHDA and CDR2 SQIVND (reference sequence). The method was immunoSEQ multiplex PCR; TCRdb's version includes in-frame clones alone and lacks a portion of them. The sample has about 27,000 clones; roughly 69% are singletons. The sequenced sample was PBMCs, obtained after 24 months of ibrutinib treatment. This rearrangement joins TRBV19 to TRBJ2-7; possibly TRBD1 for D (6 bases). The sequence was obtained from a human donor with chronic lymphocytic leukemia. The CDR3 DNA sequence: TGTGCCAGTAGTATCGGACAGCGAGACTCCTACGAGCAGTACTTC. Translation gives CASSIGQRDSYEQYF.